This TCR beta chain is drawn from a study of regulatory T cells in long-lasting Graves disease. This clonotype was seen more than once but under ten times. As yet, its antigen is unknown. Specified time point: newly diagnosed GD, antithyroid drugs for less than 3 months. Extracted PBMC RNA gave rise to the TCR library. The study's findings and limits: Small sample size may have lowered accuracy.

Researchers made TCR beta libraries by using iRepertoire HTBI primers and running Arm-PCR on CDR3 regions. A single record per CDR3 protein comes from TCRdb applying MiXCR to the multiplex PCR reads. Of hundreds of thousands of distinct CDR3 sequences listed, 15% to 20% were seen once; the top ten hold around 19%. V trimming: 4 bases; J trimming: 2 bases; junction bases outside the gene matches: 9. This CDR3 comprises 16 residues. Germline CDR1 and CDR2: MNHEY and SMNVEV (reference sequence). Separately, the same data were catalogued under a study of T cells in Graves' hyperthyroidism and ophthalmopathy. Per that paper: Through a model of 13 V-J features, ophthalmopathy was separated from stable hyperthyroidism.

This receptor was obtained from a woman in her 30s with Graves disease. The chain combines TRBV27 with TRBJ2-7; TRBD1 matches 9 bases. The sequencing here drew on peripheral blood mononuclear cells (PBMCs), taken at new diagnosis, from a patient treated with antithyroid drugs. The CDR3 DNA follows: TGTGCCAGCAGTTCCAGCCTCGGACAGGGGACCTACGAGCAGTACTTC. Translated: CASSSSLGQGTYEQYF.